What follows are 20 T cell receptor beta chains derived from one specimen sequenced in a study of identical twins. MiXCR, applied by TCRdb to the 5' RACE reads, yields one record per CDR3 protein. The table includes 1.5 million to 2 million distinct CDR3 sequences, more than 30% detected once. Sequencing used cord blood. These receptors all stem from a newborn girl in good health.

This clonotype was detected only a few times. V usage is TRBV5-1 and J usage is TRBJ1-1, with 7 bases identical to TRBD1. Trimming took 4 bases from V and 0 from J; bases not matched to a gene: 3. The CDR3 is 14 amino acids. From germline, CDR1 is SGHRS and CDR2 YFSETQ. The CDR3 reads CASSTGQMNTEAFF. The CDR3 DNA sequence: TGCGCCAGCAGCACGGGACAGATGAACACTGAAGCTTTCTTT.

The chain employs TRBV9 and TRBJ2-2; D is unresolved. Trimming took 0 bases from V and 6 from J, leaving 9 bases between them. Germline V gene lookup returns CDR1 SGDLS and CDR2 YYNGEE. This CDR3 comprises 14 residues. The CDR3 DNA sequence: TGTGCCAGCAGCGTAGGCCAGCATCCCGGGGAGCTGTTTTTT. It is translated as CASSVGQHPGELFF.

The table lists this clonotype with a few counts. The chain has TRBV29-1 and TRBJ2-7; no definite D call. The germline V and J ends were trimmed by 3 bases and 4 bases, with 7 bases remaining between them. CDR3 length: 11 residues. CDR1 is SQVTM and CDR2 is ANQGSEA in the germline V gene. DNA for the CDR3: TGCAGCGTTGACATAGGATACGAGCAGTACTTC. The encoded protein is CSVDIGYEQYF.

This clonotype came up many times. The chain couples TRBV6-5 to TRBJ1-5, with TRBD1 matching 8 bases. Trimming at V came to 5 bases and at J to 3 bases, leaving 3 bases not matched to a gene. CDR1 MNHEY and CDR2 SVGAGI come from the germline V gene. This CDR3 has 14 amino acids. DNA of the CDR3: TGTGCCAGCAGTAGGGGACAGGTCAATCAGCCCCAGCATTTT. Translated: CASSRGQVNQPQHF.

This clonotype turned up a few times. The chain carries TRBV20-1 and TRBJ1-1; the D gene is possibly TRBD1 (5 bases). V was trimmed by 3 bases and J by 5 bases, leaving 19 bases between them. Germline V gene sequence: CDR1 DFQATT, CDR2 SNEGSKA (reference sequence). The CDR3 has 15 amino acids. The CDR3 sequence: CSASLPGRWETEAFF. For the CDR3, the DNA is TGCAGTGCTAGCCTGCCGGGACGGTGGGAAACTGAAGCTTTCTTT.

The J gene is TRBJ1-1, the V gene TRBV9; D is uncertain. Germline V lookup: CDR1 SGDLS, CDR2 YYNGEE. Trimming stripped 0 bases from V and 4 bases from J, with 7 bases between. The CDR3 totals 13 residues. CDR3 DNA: TGTGCCAGCAGCGTAGGACCGTTCACTGAAGCTTTCTTT. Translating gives CASSVGPFTEAFF.

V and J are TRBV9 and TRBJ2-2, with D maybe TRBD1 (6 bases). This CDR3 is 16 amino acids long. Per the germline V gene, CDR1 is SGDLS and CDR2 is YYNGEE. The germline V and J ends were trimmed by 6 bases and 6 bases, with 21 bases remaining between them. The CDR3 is CASNLGQGFNSGELFF. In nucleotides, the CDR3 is TGTGCCAGCAACCTAGGGCAGGGGTTCAACTCCGGGGAGCTGTTTTTT.

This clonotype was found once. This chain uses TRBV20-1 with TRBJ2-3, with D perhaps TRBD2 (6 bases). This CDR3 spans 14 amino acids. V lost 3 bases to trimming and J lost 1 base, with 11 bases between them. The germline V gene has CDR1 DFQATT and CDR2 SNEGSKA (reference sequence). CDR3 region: CSARFGGGTDTQYF. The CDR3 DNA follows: TGCAGTGCTAGGTTCGGGGGAGGCACAGATACGCAGTATTTT.

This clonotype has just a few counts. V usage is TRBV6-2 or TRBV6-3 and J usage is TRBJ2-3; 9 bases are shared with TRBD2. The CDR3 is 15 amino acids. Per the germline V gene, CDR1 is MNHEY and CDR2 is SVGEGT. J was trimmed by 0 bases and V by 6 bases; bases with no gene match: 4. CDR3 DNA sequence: TGTGCCAGCAGGCCTAGCGGGGTGAGCACAGATACGCAGTATTTT. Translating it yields CASRPSGVSTDTQYF.

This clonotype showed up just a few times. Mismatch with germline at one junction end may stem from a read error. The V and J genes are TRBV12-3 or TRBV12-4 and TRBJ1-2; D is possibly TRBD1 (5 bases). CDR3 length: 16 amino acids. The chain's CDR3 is CASSLEDTAYHYGYTF. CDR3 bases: TGTGCCAGCAGCTTAGAGGACACCGCTTATCACTATGGCTACACCTTC.

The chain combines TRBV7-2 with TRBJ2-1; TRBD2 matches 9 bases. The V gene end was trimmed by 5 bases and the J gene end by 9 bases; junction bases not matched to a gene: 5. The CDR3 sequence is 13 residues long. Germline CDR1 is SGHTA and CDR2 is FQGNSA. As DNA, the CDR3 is TGTGCCAGCAGCCTCGGACTAGCGATTGAGCAGTTCTTC. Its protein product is CASSLGLAIEQFF.

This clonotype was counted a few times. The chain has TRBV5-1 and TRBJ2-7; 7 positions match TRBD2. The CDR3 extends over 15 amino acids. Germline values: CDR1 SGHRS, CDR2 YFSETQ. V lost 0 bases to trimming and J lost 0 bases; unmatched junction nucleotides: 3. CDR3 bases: TGCGCCAGCAGCTTGGTGGGGGGGGTCTCCTACGAGCAGTACTTC. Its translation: CASSLVGGVSYEQYF.

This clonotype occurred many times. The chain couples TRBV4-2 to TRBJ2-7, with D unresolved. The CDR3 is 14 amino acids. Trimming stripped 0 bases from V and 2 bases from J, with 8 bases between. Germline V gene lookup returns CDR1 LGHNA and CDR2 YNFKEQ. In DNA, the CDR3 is TGTGCCAGCAGCCAAGAAGGTAGTACCTACGAGCAGTACTTC. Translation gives CASSQEGSTYEQYF.

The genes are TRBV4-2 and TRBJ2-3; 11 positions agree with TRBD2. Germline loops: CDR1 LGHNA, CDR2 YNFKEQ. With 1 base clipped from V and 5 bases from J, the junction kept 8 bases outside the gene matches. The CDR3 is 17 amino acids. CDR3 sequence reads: CASSQALGLAAIDTQYF. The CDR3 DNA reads TGTGCCAGCAGCCAAGCCCTGGGACTAGCGGCCATAGATACGCAGTATTTT.

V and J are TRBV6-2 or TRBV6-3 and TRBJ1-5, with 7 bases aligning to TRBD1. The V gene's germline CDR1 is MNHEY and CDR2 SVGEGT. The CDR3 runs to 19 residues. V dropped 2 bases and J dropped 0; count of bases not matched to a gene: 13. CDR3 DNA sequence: TGTGCCAGCAGTTACCAAGGGACAGAATTTCTCTATAGCAATCAGCCCCAGCATTTT. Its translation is CASSYQGTEFLYSNQPQHF.

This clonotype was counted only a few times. The CDR3 coding sequence is TGTGCCACCAGTGATTCTCCAGCGGGAGCCAATGAGCAGTTCTTC. This sequence encodes CATSDSPAGANEQFF. The chain carries TRBV24-1 and TRBJ2-1, with 8 bases identical to TRBD2. The CDR3 has 15 residues. V lost 2 bases, J lost 6 bases, and 5 bases stayed unmatched. The germline gives CDR1 KGHDR, CDR2 SFDVKD.

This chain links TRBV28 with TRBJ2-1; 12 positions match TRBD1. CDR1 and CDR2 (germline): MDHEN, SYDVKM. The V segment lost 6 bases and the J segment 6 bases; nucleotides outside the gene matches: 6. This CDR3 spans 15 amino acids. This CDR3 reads CASSAGTGGINEQFF. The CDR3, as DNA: TGTGCCAGCAGCGCCGGGACAGGGGGCATCAATGAGCAGTTCTTC.

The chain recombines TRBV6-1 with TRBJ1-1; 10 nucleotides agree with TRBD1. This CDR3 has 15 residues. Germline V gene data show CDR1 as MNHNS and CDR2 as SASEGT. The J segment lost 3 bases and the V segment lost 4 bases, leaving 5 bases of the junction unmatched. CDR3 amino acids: CASSAWTGGHTEAFF. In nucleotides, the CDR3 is TGTGCCAGCAGTGCCTGGACAGGGGGACACACTGAAGCTTTCTTT.

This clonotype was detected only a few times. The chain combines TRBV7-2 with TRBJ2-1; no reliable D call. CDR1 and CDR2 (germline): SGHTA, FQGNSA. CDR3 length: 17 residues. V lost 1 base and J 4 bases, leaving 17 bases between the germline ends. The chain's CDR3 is CASSLGGARTSYNEQFF. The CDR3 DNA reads TGTGCCAGCAGCTTAGGAGGCGCAAGAACGAGTTACAATGAGCAGTTCTTC. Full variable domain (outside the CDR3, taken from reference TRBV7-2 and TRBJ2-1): GAGVSQSPSNKVTEKGKDVELRCDPISGHTALYWYRQSLGQGLEFLIYFQGNSAPDKSGLPSDRFSAERTGGSVSTLTIQRTQQEDSAVYLCASSLGGARTSYNEQFFGPGTRLTVL.

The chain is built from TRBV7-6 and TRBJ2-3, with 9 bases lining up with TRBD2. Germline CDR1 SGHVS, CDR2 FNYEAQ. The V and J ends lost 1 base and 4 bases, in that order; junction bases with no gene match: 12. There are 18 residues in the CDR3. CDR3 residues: CASSLGFRGGAGADTQYF. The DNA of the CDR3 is TGTGCCAGCAGCTTAGGGTTTCGCGGGGGGGCCGGCGCAGATACGCAGTATTTT.